This TCR beta chain came from a study of blood T cells in healthy people across ages. As regards this clonotype: Its specificity is not known.

Alongside a J-beta primer mix, a sample-barcoded 5' primer served in a second PCR lasting about 7 to 11 cycles. Any given sample supplied a minimum of 2.5 million CDR3-containing paired-end reads. One entry per CDR3 protein, called by TCRdb with MiXCR from the 5' RACE reads. This table holds fewer than 750,000 distinct CDR3 sequences, approximately 52% found once. No fewer than 6.5 million PBMCs went into each sample. Germline V gene sequence: CDR1 MNHEY, CDR2 SVGAGI. Trimming cost V 0 bases and J 7 bases; bases outside gene matches: 15. This CDR3 has 19 residues. Notes on the study in general: Roughly linearly, TCR beta diversity per million T cells fell as age increased.

The sample comprised blood. V gene TRBV6-5 combines with J gene TRBJ2-1; 10 nucleotides agree with TRBD2. The TCR sequence derives from a woman aged 80 or over in good health. CDR3 DNA sequence: TGTGCCAGCAGTTACTCGAGGGTGAAGCGGGAGGGCCGAGTTAATGAGCAGTTCTTC. Its translation is CASSYSRVKREGRVNEQFF.